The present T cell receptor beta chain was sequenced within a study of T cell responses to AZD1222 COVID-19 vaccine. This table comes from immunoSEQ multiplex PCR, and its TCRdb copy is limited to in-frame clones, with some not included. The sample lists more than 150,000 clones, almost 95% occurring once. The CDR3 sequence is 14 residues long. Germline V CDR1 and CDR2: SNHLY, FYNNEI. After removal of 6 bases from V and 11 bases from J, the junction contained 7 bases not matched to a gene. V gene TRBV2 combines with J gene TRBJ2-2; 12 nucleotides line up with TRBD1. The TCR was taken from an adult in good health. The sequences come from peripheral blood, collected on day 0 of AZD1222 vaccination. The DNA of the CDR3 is TGTGCCAGCAGCGGGGACAGGGGGCACCTAGAGCTGTTTTTT. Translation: CASSGDRGHLELFF.